This section outlines one T cell receptor (beta chain) sequence together with its context. Its cognate antigen is unknown. The J segment lost 0 bases and the V segment lost 3 bases, leaving 2 bases of the junction unmatched. CDR3 length equals 15 residues. The germline V gene encodes CDR1 MNHEY and CDR2 SMNVEV (reference sequence). Constant-segment primers and 5'RACE yielded cDNA libraries for TCR alpha and TCR beta, each carrying sample barcodes and UMIs. TCRdb called the 5' RACE reads again in MiXCR, with one record for every CDR3 protein. The sample shows just over 300,000 distinct CDR3 sequences, just under 20% of them seen only once. This entry comes from a study of T-cell memory formation after mild COVID-19. Study-wide background: There were largely donor-specific TCR clusters.

Study findings and constraints: There was a balanced CD4/CD8 profile in clones contracting day 15 to 85, and later expanders leaned CD4+. Day 37-peaking second-wave clones had unconfirmed SARS-CoV-2 specificity.

The receptor was isolated from a young man who had mild COVID-19 (a few samples of this study predate the infection). Cell type and time point are not known. This chain joins TRBV27 and TRBJ1-5, with 7 bases fitting TRBD1. Input material: PBMCs or a T cell subset sorted from them (not recorded which). Written as DNA, the CDR3 is TGTGCCAGCAGTTTCCGACAGGGTAGCAATCAGCCCCAGCATTTT. Translation gives CASSFRQGSNQPQHF.